This passage covers 3 T cell receptor beta chains from one sample sequenced in a study of low-dose radiotherapy and immunotherapy resistance in tumors. The time point: after trial treatment. Treatment meaning: LDRT plus nivolumab, ipilimumab, low-dose cyclophosphamide and aspirin (RACIN trial). Primers targeting TRAV and TRBV primed first-strand cDNA, covering alpha and beta chains. Amplification of TCRs used a constant-region primer and V-primer adapter for approximately 18 PCR cycles. Each CDR3 protein gets one entry after TCRdb re-called the reads with MiXCR. The data show around 80,000 distinct CDR3 sequences, less than 20% seen once. The sample here was PBMCs, taken after low-dose radiotherapy plus immunotherapy. The receptors here all came from a male donor with prostate cancer.

The CDR3 loop reads CASSSPPYEQYF. The CDR3 DNA follows: TGTGCCAGCAGCTCCCCCCCGTACGAGCAGTACTTC. This chain connects TRBV11-2 to TRBJ2-7; D unclear. This CDR3 has 12 residues. Germline V CDR1 and CDR2: SGHAT, FQNNGV. Trimming pared 4 bases from V and 4 bases from J, leaving 8 bases between.

This clonotype came up many times. The J gene is TRBJ2-5, the V gene TRBV19, with 11 bases fitting TRBD2. CDR3 size: 17 residues. J lost 5 bases, V lost 4 bases, and 12 bases had no gene match. CDR1 is LNHDA, CDR2 SQIVND, per germline (reference sequence). DNA of the CDR3: TGTGCCAGTAGTAGTGGATCCCTAGCGGGAGGAGGGGAGACCCAGTACTTC. Protein: CASSSGSLAGGGETQYF.

This clonotype appeared many times. J is TRBJ2-1 and V is TRBV19; TRBD2 might be the D (6 bases). The CDR3 is made up of 16 amino acids. Trimming left V 5 bases short and J 4 bases short, with 18 bases between. Per the germline V gene, CDR1 is LNHDA and CDR2 is SQIVND (reference sequence). The CDR3 coding sequence is TGTGCCAGTAGTCGAGACCGGGAGTCCGGATACAATGAGCAGTTCTTC. Translating gives CASSRDRESGYNEQFF.